Sequencing of this TCR beta chain was carried out in a study of T-cell reconstitution after alpha-beta-depleted transplantation in children. Unique molecular identifiers were incorporated into the prepared TCRbeta library. TCRdb redid the calling of the PCR reads with MiXCR, one entry per CDR3 protein. This sample carries about 310,000 distinct CDR3 sequences, over 20% of them seen once, and the ten largest clones take 9.5% to 12%. The germline V and J ends were trimmed by 9 bases and 0 bases, with 12 bases remaining between them. CDR3 length: 14 amino acids. Germline CDR1 and CDR2: WSHSY and SAAADI.

This sample comprised PBMCs, mostly from graft donor cells, obtained 180 days after TCRalphabeta/CD19-depleted stem cell transplant. V gene TRBV10-2 combines with J gene TRBJ1-5; a weak D match, TRBD1 (6 bases). The clonotype was recovered from a male patient between 5 and 17 years old who had a stem cell transplant for acute lymphoblastic leukemia, so the T cells may come from the graft donor. The CDR3 protein is CASTGTRSNQPQHF. CDR3 coding DNA: TGCGCCAGTACCGGGACACGTAGCAATCAGCCCCAGCATTTT.